The present entry profiles one T cell receptor (beta chain) with its context. It has no known antigen specificity. Base qualities are not provided; no much larger clone lies one nucleotide away. The cohort was made up of 666 healthy bone marrow donors. At the time of sampling, every cohort member was nominally healthy, though immune exposures that went unrecorded were likely present. The donor tested CMV seropositive and was one of the 289 seropositive cohort members. A peripheral blood sample was provided by each donor, and peripheral blood mononuclear cells were used for TCR beta sequencing. The Qiagen DNeasy Blood Extraction Kit was used to extract genomic DNA from the blood cell samples. The data originate from a study of cytomegalovirus exposure and HLA in healthy donors (dated by TCRdb to about 2017). In terms of the full investigation: An earlier analysis of more than 550 of the donors reported approximately 280 Gb of sequence data and 95 million to 120 million unique TCR beta sequences obtained from 180 million or so T cells. To study patterns of TCR occurrence, a later analysis re-analyzed previously published TCR beta repertoires from around 670 donors and added high-resolution HLA genotyping. An early release covering roughly 580 HLA-typed donors comprised roughly 300 gigabases of sequencing data and tens of millions of unique TCR sequences. Donor age, sex, ethnicity and CMV serostatus were compiled alongside the repertoire data. Of the 398 genotyped donors, 75% to 85% were placed in the genetic ancestry cluster associated with self-reported Caucasian donors. Five DR-DQ haplotypes were treated as single units for association and clustering because of strong linkage in the cohort. Among 300 to 450 genotyped donors of the cohort, an average of approximately 240,000 unique TCR beta nucleotide sequences were sequenced per donor, roughly a sixth of them non-productive. The number of typed donors differed by locus: about 620-640 for A, B, C, DRB1 and DQB1; approximately 520 for DQA1; over 600 for DPA1; and 400 to 480 for DPB1. In the later analysis, no new phenotypic data were used to find candidate immune exposures; instead, reliance was placed on TCR beta sequences and their occurrence across donors. The study aimed to test whether signatures of past pathogen exposure could be identified by cataloging public T cell receptors. High-throughput TCR immunosequencing, statistical association of individual TCRs with disease status, and machine learning were combined to predict cytomegalovirus infection status. All discovery cohort repertoires had been generated using a single sequencing platform. Using immunosequencing, the study profiled T cell repertoires from roughly 650 subjects and related those repertoires to cytomegalovirus serostatus. In a later genetic analysis, genome-wide SNP genotypes for about 65% of the 666 donors were used, and that subset was treated as a discovery cohort. Class I and class II HLA loci were covered by the typing at four-digit resolution. Along with the roughly 670-subject first cohort, a separate validation cohort of over a hundred different subjects was used. To decide whether each TCR beta V gene segment behaved as functional or pseudogenic, an earlier analysis of some 600 of the donors relied on high-throughput TCR beta sequencing.

Ends trimmed: V by 5 bases, J by 3 bases; bases unmatched to a gene: 4. The germline V gene yields SGHTA for CDR1 and FQGNSA for CDR2. The CDR3, from cysteine to phenylalanine, totals 13 residues. Only the CDR3 DNA is retained, 39 bases long and in frame from the first base. Libraries were prepared through the immunoSEQ multiplex PCR assay. For the multiplex PCR, a mixture combining 60 forward primers for TCR Vbeta segments and 13 reverse primers for TCR Jbeta segments was used. The CDR3 region of rearranged TCR beta genes was amplified from genomic DNA by a multiplex PCR assay. Amplified TCR beta libraries were sequenced as 87-base-pair reads on the Illumina HiSeq System. Turning to the authors' computational methods: A later analysis tallied tens of millions of unique TCR beta chains across the 600 to 700 repertoires, and roughly 11 million of those chains were shared by two or more donors. Raw reads were error-corrected and collapsed into unique sequences with a nearest-neighbor algorithm that merged closely related sequences to remove PCR and sequencing errors. V, D and J gene segments were assigned by aligning CDR3 sequences to IMGT reference sequences. For a sequence to be retained, a match of at least six nucleotides to both a V gene segment and a J gene segment was required. Rearrangements were called productive when the CDR3 lacked stop codons and stayed in frame with V and J; all others were non-productive. CDR3 was defined according to IMGT convention as the region running from the second conserved V-encoded cysteine to the conserved J-encoded phenylalanine. The earlier analysis of about 570 of the donors excluded any sequence lacking an unambiguous match to a single V gene segment. An earlier analysis of approximately 590 of the donors called V segments functional above 56.7% productive rearrangements and segregating when the between-donor standard deviation exceeded 5%. A statistical classification framework was built for diagnosing cytomegalovirus status from the catalog of TCR beta chain sequences. In a later analysis, TCR nucleotide sequences were compared against IMGT/GENE-DB human TR gene sequences so that V and J genes could be assigned. The TCRdist pipeline was used in a later analysis to assign CDR3 sequences and most-parsimonious VDJ recombination scenarios. In a later analysis, each TCR beta chain was defined by its CDR3 amino acid sequence together with its V-gene family, and reads without a unique V-gene family were excluded. In a later analysis, 450 to 600 highly shared, low-generation-probability nucleotide sequences were removed to address suspected cross-contamination and a sequencing artifact. A later analysis calculated a clonal expansion index for each public chain from normalized within-repertoire ranks of inferred template counts. In a later analysis, generation probabilities were computed using a VDJ recombination model fitted to out-of-frame rearrangements, and the results were checked against IGoR. In a later analysis, hypergeometric tests were used to score TCR-TCR, TCR-HLA and TCR-CMV co-occurrence, with a repertoire-size bias correction applied to TCR pairs. A later analysis estimated false discovery rates by permuting HLA or CMV assignments 20 times. In a later analysis, co-occurring TCRs were grouped using DBSCAN, with TCRdist sequence similarity added in when clustering inside HLA-allele-positive subsets. For co-occurrence clustering, repertoires with fewer than 30,000 or more than 120,000 public chains were excluded, along with five repertoires with anomalous nucleotide sharing. Entries here come from immuneACCESS through TCRdb and include only in-frame sequences with V and J called. Some clones fail to appear in such tables; in the studies checked, an unresolved V gene covers under half of the shortfall, and the cause of the remainder is unknown. Clonal size and the V and J genes are those of that table, whereas D and trimming came from the DNA. The sample table shows over 100,000 clones, and 76% are seen once. Roughly 8% of the sample goes to the ten largest clones.

Overall results and qualifications from the work: A total of around 150 TCR beta chains were listed by the study as associated with cytomegalovirus. A later genetic analysis associated a missense DCLRE1C variant with V-gene and J-gene trimming of TCR beta chains, and an independent cohort replicated the association. A later analysis found that TCR association rates varied across HLA loci, with DRB1 alleles showing the most associated TCRs and HLA-C alleles the fewest. Linkage disequilibrium might explain the correlated functional status among segregating V segments, but an unknown experimental factor could not be excluded. The sequencing pipeline was judged likely to have produced a cluster of highly shared sequence variants as a technical artifact. An earlier analysis of 450 to 750 of the donors showed that most TCR beta V segments appeared in productive rearrangements either about 87% or about 30% of the time, which broadly matched IMGT annotations. Because counts were too low, around 17 rarely observed V segments, including chromosome 9 orphons, were left out of the earlier analysis of some 600 of the donors. Some IMGT-functional V segments, including TRBV6-2 and TRBV6-3, could not be distinguished by the 87-base-pair reads and were therefore excluded. Compared with equally common non-associated chains, HLA-associated TCR beta chains in a later analysis were more clonally expanded and had lower generation probabilities. Specific HLA alleles were associated with over 15,000 TCR beta sequences at a false discovery rate of 0.05 in a later analysis. In a later genetic analysis, fewer N-insertions in productive TCRs were reported among donors in an Asian-associated ancestry cluster than the roughly 700-donor mean. Presence/absence analyses assumed roughly uniform sequencing depth across donors, an assumption that may not hold. According to a later analysis, parvovirus B19, influenza, CMV and Epstein-Barr virus appeared linked to several top co-occurrence clusters. When HLA alleles, especially DR and DQ, strongly co-occurred, attributing TCR associations to individual alleles was difficult. Three of the identified cytomegalovirus-associated TCR beta chains were confirmed in vitro to be specific for cytomegalovirus antigens. Across donors, most TCR sequences were observed very rarely, whereas some public TCRs were present in many individuals. Because HLA typing was missing for some donors at each locus, association tests included only the typed subset. Cytomegalovirus status was reported to be diagnosed by the classifier with high specificity and sensitivity in both the original and validation cohorts. This cohort had only TCR beta chains sequenced, and the lack of alpha or paired-chain data limited which features could be detected. For the cohort, immune exposure information was limited to CMV serostatus. The authors suggested that the approach could potentially be extended to other disease states and immunological phenotypes. According to a later analysis, most CMV-associated TCR beta chains appeared to be HLA-restricted, and the HLA associations seemed to be driven largely by CMV exposure. A further reported finding was that TCR beta sequences accurately predicted the HLA-A and HLA-B alleles for most subjects in the first cohort.

The clonotype originates from a woman aged 45 to 65 in good health and CMV-seropositive. Sequencing used PBMCs. The sequence is built from TRBV7-2 and TRBJ2-7; 7 middle bases align to TRBD1. The nucleotide sequence is given as TGTGCCAGCAGCGACCGACAGGGCTACGAGCAGTACTTC. The resulting protein is CASSDRQGYEQYF.